These T cell receptor beta chains were read from a single sample in a study of Tregs in tolerant kidney transplant recipients. Clones were read by immunoSEQ multiplex PCR, and TCRdb kept only the in-frame ones, dropping some. The sample contains 1,500 to 2,000 clones, about half of which appear only once. Their cognate antigens are unknown. Specimen: Tregs from blood cultured with allogeneic cells. The origin of the receptors is a human donor in good health. Each CDR3 is given with its conserved first and last residue. Each record gives: clone size, D gene, V gene, J gene, CDR3 DNA, CDR3 protein. D genes are given only for firm matches. Not all rows give a size; the values are once, few, many and, for expanded clones, a class.

clone size: -
D gene: -
V gene: TRBV5-6
J gene: TRBJ1-2
CDR3 DNA: TGTGCCAGCAGCCTTTCAGGGGGCTACACCTTC
CDR3 protein: CASSLSGGYTF

clone size: few
D gene: -
V gene: TRBV6-6
J gene: TRBJ1-2
CDR3 DNA: TGTGCCAGCAGCTACCAACAGTATGGCTACACCTTC
CDR3 protein: CASSYQQYGYTF

clone size: medium-sized
D gene: -
V gene: TRBV30
J gene: TRBJ1-5
CDR3 DNA: TGTGCCTGGAGTGTATCGGGGAATCAGCCCCAGCATTTT
CDR3 protein: CAWSVSGNQPQHF

clone size: -
D gene: -
V gene: TRBV18
J gene: TRBJ1-2
CDR3 DNA: TGTGCCAGCTCACGGGCGGGAGTGGATAACTATGGCTACACCTTC
CDR3 protein: CASSRAGVDNYGYTF

clone size: -
D gene: -
V gene: TRBV7-6
J gene: TRBJ2-7
CDR3 DNA: TGTGCCAGCAGCCCAGGGTTGGTCGTCGAGCAGTACTTC
CDR3 protein: CASSPGLVVEQYF

clone size: few
D gene: -
V gene: TRBV7-2
J gene: TRBJ1-5
CDR3 DNA: TGTGCCAGCAGCTCCGGGCCAGGTCAGGGTCAGCCCCAGCATTTT
CDR3 protein: CASSSGPGQGQPQHF

clone size: large
D gene: -
V gene: TRBV7-2
J gene: TRBJ1-1
CDR3 DNA: TGTGCCAGCAGTCTCCTTGGCGTTGAAGCTTTCTTT
CDR3 protein: CASSLLGVEAFF

clone size: -
D gene: TRBD2
V gene: TRBV18
J gene: TRBJ2-6
CDR3 DNA: TGTGCCAGCTCACACTTAGTGCTAGCGGGGGCTACTCCTGGGGCCAACGTCCTGACTTTC
CDR3 protein: CASSHLVLAGATPGANVLTF

clone size: -
D gene: -
V gene: TRBV18
J gene: TRBJ1-1
CDR3 DNA: TGTGCCAGCTCTACCGGGGGCAGAATGAACACTGAAGCTTTCTTT
CDR3 protein: CASSTGGRMNTEAFF

clone size: -
D gene: TRBD1
V gene: TRBV10-3
J gene: TRBJ1-6
CDR3 DNA: TGTGCCAGCAGTGTTCGACAGGGTTATAATTCACCCCTCCACTTT
CDR3 protein: CASSVRQGYNSPLHF

clone size: -
D gene: -
V gene: TRBV10-3
J gene: TRBJ1-6
CDR3 DNA: TGTGCCAGCAGTTATGGAGACAGGCTAAGTTCACCCCTCCACTTT
CDR3 protein: CASSYGDRLSSPLHF

clone size: -
D gene: TRBD2
V gene: TRBV11-3
J gene: TRBJ2-3
CDR3 DNA: TGTGCCAGCAGCTTAGGACTAGCTTTCACAGATACGCAGTATTTT
CDR3 protein: CASSLGLAFTDTQYF

clone size: -
D gene: TRBD1
V gene: TRBV5-5
J gene: TRBJ2-3
CDR3 DNA: TGTGCCAGCAGCACACAGGGGAATAGTTGGACAGATACGCAGTATTTT
CDR3 protein: CASSTQGNSWTDTQYF

clone size: few
D gene: -
V gene: TRBV6-5
J gene: TRBJ1-2
CDR3 DNA: TGTGCCAGCAGTTACACGGGATATGGCTACACCTTC
CDR3 protein: CASSYTGYGYTF

clone size: medium-sized
D gene: -
V gene: TRBV9
J gene: TRBJ1-1
CDR3 DNA: TGTGCCAGCAGCGCGCAGGCAGGGTGGAACACTGAAGCTTTCTTT
CDR3 protein: CASSAQAGWNTEAFF

clone size: -
D gene: -
V gene: TRBV7-6
J gene: TRBJ1-2
CDR3 DNA: TGTGCCAGCAGCTTAGCGCCTGGTGCGGGCTACACCTTC
CDR3 protein: CASSLAPGAGYTF

clone size: -
D gene: -
V gene: TRBV7-2
J gene: TRBJ1-6
CDR3 DNA: TGTGCCAGCAGCTTAATGCAGGGAAGGTCACCCCTCCACTTT
CDR3 protein: CASSLMQGRSPLHF

clone size: few
D gene: TRBD1
V gene: TRBV6-1
J gene: TRBJ1-1
CDR3 DNA: TGTGCCAGCAGTTTCTTACAGGGGAAGGCTTTCTTT
CDR3 protein: CASSFLQGKAFF

clone size: large
D gene: -
V gene: TRBV2
J gene: TRBJ1-1
CDR3 DNA: TGTGCCAGCGGGAAATGGGGGAACACTGAAGCTTTCTTT
CDR3 protein: CASGKWGNTEAFF

clone size: -
D gene: TRBD2
V gene: TRBV9
J gene: TRBJ2-1
CDR3 DNA: TGTGCCAGCAGCGTAGGAGGGCTAGCGGGAGGGTACAGCGAGCAGTTCTTC
CDR3 protein: CASSVGGLAGGYSEQFF

clone size: few
D gene: -
V gene: TRBV9
J gene: TRBJ1-1
CDR3 DNA: TGTGCCAGCAGCGTAGATCTGGGGCTGAACACTGAAGCTTTCTTT
CDR3 protein: CASSVDLGLNTEAFF

clone size: -
D gene: TRBD2
V gene: TRBV5-1
J gene: TRBJ2-1
CDR3 DNA: TGCGCCAGCAGCTTGGTACTAGCGGGAGAGTTCGAGCAGTTCTTC
CDR3 protein: CASSLVLAGEFEQFF

clone size: -
D gene: TRBD1
V gene: TRBV5-4
J gene: TRBJ2-7
CDR3 DNA: TGTGCCAGCAGCCGTACCGGGACAGGGGGCCACGAGCAGTACTTC
CDR3 protein: CASSRTGTGGHEQYF

clone size: once
D gene: -
V gene: TRBV21-1
J gene: TRBJ1-3
CDR3 DNA: TGTGCCAGCAGCAAACCGGACACCGGGGGTATCCTCTCTGGAAACACCATATATTTT
CDR3 protein: CASSKPDTGGILSGNTIYF

clone size: large
D gene: -
V gene: TRBV6-5
J gene: TRBJ1-3
CDR3 DNA: TGTGCCAGCAGTCGGATCTCTGGAAACACCATATATTTT
CDR3 protein: CASSRISGNTIYF

clone size: large
D gene: -
V gene: TRBV4-3
J gene: TRBJ2-6
CDR3 DNA: TGCGCCAGCAGCCAAGAGGCACGTACTGGGGCCAACGTCCTGACTTTC
CDR3 protein: CASSQEARTGANVLTF

clone size: -
D gene: -
V gene: TRBV5-4
J gene: TRBJ2-7
CDR3 DNA: TGTGCCAGCAGCGGCGGGCCCCGAGGGTACGAGCAGTACTTC
CDR3 protein: CASSGGPRGYEQYF

clone size: medium-sized
D gene: -
V gene: TRBV7-9
J gene: TRBJ1-3
CDR3 DNA: TGTGCCAGCAGCTTAGGACAATTCCGAAACACCATATATTTT
CDR3 protein: CASSLGQFRNTIYF

clone size: -
D gene: -
V gene: TRBV4-2
J gene: TRBJ2-7
CDR3 DNA: TGTGCCAGCAGCCCCCAATCGCAGTCCTACGAGCAGTACTTC
CDR3 protein: CASSPQSQSYEQYF

clone size: medium-sized
D gene: -
V gene: TRBV6-5
J gene: TRBJ1-2
CDR3 DNA: TGTGCCAGCAGTAGGGGGTTTTATGGCTACACCTTC
CDR3 protein: CASSRGFYGYTF